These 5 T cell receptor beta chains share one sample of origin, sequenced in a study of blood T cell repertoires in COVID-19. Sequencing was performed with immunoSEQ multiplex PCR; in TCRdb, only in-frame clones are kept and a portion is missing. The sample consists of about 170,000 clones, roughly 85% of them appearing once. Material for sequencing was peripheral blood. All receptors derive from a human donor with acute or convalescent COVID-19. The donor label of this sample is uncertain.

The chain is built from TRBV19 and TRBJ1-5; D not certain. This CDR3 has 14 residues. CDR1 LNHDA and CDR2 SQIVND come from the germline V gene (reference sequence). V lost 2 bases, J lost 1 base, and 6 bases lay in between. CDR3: CASSISRSNQPQHF. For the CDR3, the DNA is TGTGCCAGTAGTATATCCAGAAGCAATCAGCCCCAGCATTTT.

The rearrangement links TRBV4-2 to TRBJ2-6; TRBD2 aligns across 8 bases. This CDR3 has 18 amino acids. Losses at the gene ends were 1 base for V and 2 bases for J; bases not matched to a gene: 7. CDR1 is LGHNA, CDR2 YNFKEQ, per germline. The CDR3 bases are TGTGCCAGCAGCCAAGGTTGGGCGGGGGGTACTGGGGCCAACGTCCTGACTTTC. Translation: CASSQGWAGGTGANVLTF.

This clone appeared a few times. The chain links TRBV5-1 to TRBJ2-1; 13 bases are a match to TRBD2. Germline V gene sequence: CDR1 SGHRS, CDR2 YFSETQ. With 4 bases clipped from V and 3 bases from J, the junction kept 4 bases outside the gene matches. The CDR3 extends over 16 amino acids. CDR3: CASSRGTSGDYNEQFF. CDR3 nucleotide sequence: TGCGCCAGCAGCCGAGGGACTAGCGGGGACTACAATGAGCAGTTCTTC.

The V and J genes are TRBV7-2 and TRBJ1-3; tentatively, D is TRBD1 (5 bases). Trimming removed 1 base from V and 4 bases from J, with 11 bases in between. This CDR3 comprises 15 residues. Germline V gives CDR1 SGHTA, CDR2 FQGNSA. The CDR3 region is CASSLGQLGGNTIYF. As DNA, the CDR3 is TGTGCCAGCAGCTTAGGACAGTTGGGGGGAAACACCATATATTTT.

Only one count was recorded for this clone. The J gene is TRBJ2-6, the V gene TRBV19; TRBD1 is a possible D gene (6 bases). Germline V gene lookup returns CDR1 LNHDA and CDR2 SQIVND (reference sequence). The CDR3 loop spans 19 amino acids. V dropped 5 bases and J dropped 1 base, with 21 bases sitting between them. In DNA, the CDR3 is TGTGCCAGTAGTTATCGGGACATTCATTCCAGTTCTGGGGCCAACGTCCTGACTTTC. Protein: CASSYRDIHSSSGANVLTF. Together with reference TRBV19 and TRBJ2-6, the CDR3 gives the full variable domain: DGGITQSPKYLFRKEGQNVTLSCEQNLNHDAMYWYRQDPGQGLRLIYYSQIVNDFQKGDIAEGYSVSREKKESFPLTVTSAQKNPTAFYLCASSYRDIHSSSGANVLTFGAGSRLTVL.